The present TCR beta chain was sequenced within a study of blood T cell repertoires in COVID-19. The V gene lost 2 bases and the J gene lost 1 base, with 15 bases spanning the gap. The CDR3 is 17 residues long. Germline V gene lookup returns CDR1 SGHRS and CDR2 YFSETQ. TCRdb's table, derived via immunoSEQ multiplex PCR, lists solely in-frame clones and lacks some. The table lists approximately 250,000 clones, around nine tenths of them singletons. This receptor was obtained from a man aged 35-49 years with active or convalescent COVID-19. The V call is TRBV5-1, the J call TRBJ1-4; D is undetermined. Sequencing was done on a sample of peripheral blood. CDR3 amino acids: CASSFRSSMQTNEKLFF. The CDR3 DNA sequence: TGCGCCAGCAGCTTTCGGTCCTCCATGCAAACTAATGAAAAACTGTTTTTT.